The source of this TCR beta chain is a study of T cell repertoires in cytomegalovirus infection. TCRdb redid the calling of the reads with MiXCR, one entry per CDR3 protein. The sample contains about 450,000 distinct CDR3 sequences, roughly 31% of which appear only once. Overall study results and limits: Accumulated public TCR beta family frequency recognized individuals carrying CMV together with the relevant HLA.

The sample holds many counts of this clonotype. Its matching antigen is unknown. The junction shows a germline mismatch at one end, possibly a read error. CDR1 is LGHNA and CDR2 is YSLEER in the germline V gene. The CDR3 consists of 16 residues. The clonotype was recovered from a human donor in good health (CMV status not recorded). Some clones in this sample may be carry-over from other donors' samples. The chain couples TRBV4-3 to TRBJ2-5; 13 bases are shared with TRBD2. Sequencing was carried out using PBMCs. Here the CDR3 reads CASSPGLAGPQETQYF. DNA for the CDR3: TGTGCCAGCAGCCCGGGACTAGCGGGGCCACAAGAGACCCAGTACTTC.